The 24 T cell receptor beta chains below all came from one sample that was sequenced in a study of T-cell memory formation after mild COVID-19. MiXCR, applied by TCRdb to the 5' RACE reads, yields one record per CDR3 protein. The table lists about 470,000 distinct CDR3 sequences, about 20% of them singletons. Sample: PBMCs or a T cell subset sorted from them (not recorded which). The source is an adult woman who had mild COVID-19 (a few samples of this study predate the infection). Cell type and time point are not known.

The chain combines TRBV6-5 with TRBJ2-7; the match to TRBD2 covers 10 bases. The CDR3 is 18 amino acids. V trimming: 6 bases; J trimming: 2 bases; junction bases outside the gene matches: 16. Germline CDR1 reads MNHEY; CDR2 reads SVGAGI. The CDR3 region is CASRRGLADAGGTYEQYF. The CDR3 bases are TGTGCCAGCAGACGAGGACTAGCGGATGCGGGAGGCACCTACGAGCAGTACTTC.

The sample holds many counts of this clonotype. This rearrangement joins TRBV10-3 to TRBJ2-1; D uncertain. Germline assignment: CDR1 ENHRY and CDR2 SYGVKD. This CDR3 has 13 amino acids. V was trimmed by 2 bases and J by 8 bases, leaving 10 bases between them. For the CDR3, the DNA is TGTGCCATCAGTGAGACCGGTCCCGATGAGCAGTTCTTC. Translation gives CAISETGPDEQFF.

This sequence joins TRBV12-5 and TRBJ2-7; D may match TRBD1 or TRBD2 (5 bases each). Germline CDR1 reads LGHNT; CDR2 reads FRNRAP. V was pared by 1 base and J by 6 bases, with 10 bases between. CDR3 size: 13 residues. This CDR3 is CASGLGEGSEQYF. The CDR3 DNA follows: TGTGCTAGTGGTTTGGGAGAGGGGAGCGAGCAGTACTTC.

This clonotype was counted between two and nine times. This rearrangement joins TRBV5-6 to TRBJ1-4; maybe TRBD1 (5 bases). Germline CDR1 reads SGHDT; CDR2 reads YYEEEE. The CDR3 is 14 residues long. V lost 0 bases and J lost 5, with 8 bases in between. In DNA, the CDR3 is TGTGCCAGCAGCTTGGGGGCAGGGAATGAAAAACTGTTTTTT. This codes for CASSLGAGNEKLFF.

The V and J genes are TRBV18 and TRBJ2-7; 7 nucleotides agree with TRBD2. Trimming took 2 bases from V and 3 from J; bases not matched to a gene: 1. Germline loops: CDR1 KGHSH, CDR2 LQKENI. This CDR3 has 13 amino acids. The CDR3 spells CASSPGGGYEQYF. The CDR3, as DNA: TGTGCCAGCTCACCAGGGGGGGGCTACGAGCAGTACTTC.

This clonotype was picked up many times. The V and J genes are TRBV5-1 and TRBJ1-5; D is undetermined. The CDR3 sequence is 17 residues long. Trimming left V 0 bases short and J 1 base short, with 14 bases between. CDR1 and CDR2 (germline): SGHRS, YFSETQ. The CDR3 loop is CASSLAPIGSSNQPQHF. In nucleotides, the CDR3 is TGCGCCAGCAGCTTGGCCCCCATTGGATCCAGCAATCAGCCCCAGCATTTT.

V and J are TRBV6-6 and TRBJ2-3, with TRBD2 identical over 12 bases. The germline CDR1 and CDR2 sequences are MNHNY and SVGAGI (reference sequence). The CDR3 extends over 16 amino acids. V was clipped by 5 bases and J by 7 bases; unmatched bases: 10. The CDR3 nucleotides are TGTGCCAGCAGTACAACACTAGCGGGAGGCCGTAATACGCAGTATTTT. Translated, it gives CASSTTLAGGRNTQYF.

This clonotype was seen only a few times. This chain's CDR3 is CASSEFWNQPQHF. Written as DNA, the CDR3 is TGTGCCAGCAGTGAATTTTGGAACCAGCCCCAGCATTTT. The J gene is TRBJ1-5, the V gene TRBV2, with no clear D. V lost 2 bases, J lost 7 bases, and 9 bases lay in between. Germline-derived CDR1 and CDR2 are SNHLY and FYNNEI. The CDR3 spans 13 residues. Complete variable domain (other parts from reference TRBV2 and TRBJ1-5): EPEVTQTPSHQVTQMGQEVILRCVPISNHLYFYWYRQILGQKVEFLVSFYNNEISEKSEIFDDQFSVERPDGSNFTLKIRSTKLEDSAMYFCASSEFWNQPQHFGDGTRLSIL.

This clonotype was observed at least ten times. The chain carries TRBV6-2 or TRBV6-3 and TRBJ2-1, with D perhaps TRBD2 (5 bases). Germline-derived CDR1 and CDR2 are MNHEY and SVGEGT. The CDR3 runs 16 residues. V lost 0 bases and J lost 10, with 19 bases in between. CDR3 amino acids: CASSYSLSVRGKEQFF. CDR3 in DNA: TGTGCCAGCAGTTACTCGCTTAGCGTCCGAGGGAAAGAGCAGTTCTTC.

This clonotype has only a few counts. This chain uses TRBV5-1 with TRBJ1-6; a possible D gene is TRBD1 (5 bases). This CDR3 contains 13 residues. Germline values: CDR1 SGHRS, CDR2 YFSETQ. The V end lost 4 bases, the J end lost 7 bases, and 9 bases lay between the germline ends. The CDR3, as DNA: TGCGCCAGCAGCGGAGGGGAGAATTCACCCCTCCACTTT. Translation gives CASSGGENSPLHF.

The V gene is TRBV5-1, the J gene TRBJ2-5, with 9 bases identical to TRBD1. CDR3 length: 15 residues. Germline V gene data show CDR1 as SGHRS and CDR2 as YFSETQ. Losses at the gene ends were 3 bases for V and 1 base for J; bases not matched to a gene: 4. DNA of the CDR3: TGCGCCAGCAGCTCGTCGGGACAGGGCCAAGAGACCCAGTACTTC. It specifies CASSSSGQGQETQYF.

This chain joins TRBV12-3 or TRBV12-4 and TRBJ1-1, with 8 bases lining up with TRBD1. V was clipped by 7 bases and J by 11 bases; unmatched bases: 12. The CDR3 length is 13 residues. The CDR3 protein is CASIPGQVTSAFF. Written as DNA, the CDR3 is TGTGCCAGCATACCGGGACAGGTTACCTCGGCTTTCTTT.

V gene TRBV20-1 combines with J gene TRBJ1-1; D is unclear. This CDR3 contains 14 residues. Germline assignment: CDR1 DFQATT and CDR2 SNEGSKA (reference sequence). The ends were cut back, 5 bases at V and 4 bases at J, with 17 bases in the middle. The CDR3 sequence: CSAWPGGVTTEAFF. In DNA form, the CDR3 reads TGCAGTGCTTGGCCTGGTGGGGTGACCACTGAAGCTTTCTTT.

V and J are TRBV20-1 and TRBJ2-1; 7 bases are a match to TRBD2. There are 16 residues in the CDR3. After removal of 0 bases from V and 0 bases from J, the junction contained 5 bases not matched to a gene. The germline gives CDR1 DFQATT, CDR2 SNEGSKA (reference sequence). This CDR3 is CSARDRKRGSYNEQFF. In DNA, the CDR3 is TGCAGTGCTAGAGATCGGAAGCGGGGCTCCTACAATGAGCAGTTCTTC.

Ten or more counts support this clonotype. This chain uses TRBV6-2 or TRBV6-3 with TRBJ2-5, with D hard to call. Per the germline V gene, CDR1 is MNHEY and CDR2 is SVGEGT. This CDR3 has 11 residues. The germline V and J ends were trimmed by 7 bases and 7 bases, with 10 bases remaining between them. The CDR3 is CASTKKGTQYF. CDR3 in DNA: TGTGCCAGCACTAAGAAGGGGACCCAGTACTTC.

This chain connects TRBV19 to TRBJ2-1; TRBD1 matches 12 bases. This CDR3 is 14 amino acids long. CDR1 and CDR2 (germline): LNHDA, SQIVND (reference sequence). The trim removed 4 bases at V and 8 bases at J, leaving 3 bases unmatched. DNA of the CDR3: TGTGCCAGTAGTACCGGGACAGGGGGCGATGAGCAGTTCTTC. This translates into CASSTGTGGDEQFF.

This clonotype was seen only a few times. This chain uses TRBV29-1 with TRBJ2-6; TRBD1 aligns across 7 bases. This CDR3 is built from 17 residues. Germline V gives CDR1 SQVTM, CDR2 ANQGSEA. The junction had 9 bases not matched to a gene; V was cut back by 4 bases and J by 0 bases. The CDR3 region is CSVVETGWSSGANVLTF. DNA for the CDR3: TGCAGCGTTGTCGAGACAGGGTGGAGCTCTGGGGCCAACGTCCTGACTTTC.

The rearrangement uses TRBV6-5 and TRBJ1-1; D is unclear. Trimming stripped 5 bases from V and 4 bases from J, with 17 bases between. CDR1 is MNHEY, CDR2 SVGAGI, per germline. The CDR3 runs 15 residues. CDR3 in amino acids: CASSLDTPRSTEAFF. CDR3 nucleotide sequence: TGTGCCAGCAGTCTAGATACCCCGAGGAGCACTGAAGCTTTCTTT.

This clonotype has more than one count but fewer than ten. This chain joins TRBV12-3 or TRBV12-4 and TRBJ2-3; TRBD1 matches 8 bases. With V trimmed by 4 bases and J by 3 bases, 12 bases remained unmatched. This CDR3 spans 17 amino acids. In nucleotides, the CDR3 is TGTGCCAGCAGTTCCCCCCACCGTCGGACAGGGACAGATACGCAGTATTTT. This translates into CASSSPHRRTGTDTQYF.

The J gene is TRBJ2-2, the V gene TRBV19; the D is unclear. The CDR3 has 11 amino acids. V lost 1 base and J 13 bases, leaving 7 bases between the germline ends. Germline-derived CDR1 and CDR2 are LNHDA and SQIVND (reference sequence). The CDR3 loop is CASSIGVGLFF. Here the CDR3 DNA reads TGTGCCAGTAGTATAGGAGTTGGGCTGTTTTTT.

This clonotype has more than one count but fewer than ten. The chain links TRBV2 to TRBJ2-1, with 15 nucleotides matching TRBD2. CDR1 and CDR2 from the germline V gene are SNHLY and FYNNEI. Trimming took 7 bases from V and 7 from J; bases not matched to a gene: 11. CDR3 length: 17 amino acids. CDR3 DNA sequence: TGTGCCAGCAAAGGACTAGCGGGGGGGCCTCTGAGGAATGAGCAGTTCTTC. Encoded protein: CASKGLAGGPLRNEQFF.

There are a few counts of this clonotype. The chain has TRBV15 and TRBJ2-5; weak D call: TRBD1 (6 bases). Trimming took off 8 bases at V and 5 bases at J, with 21 bases between the two ends. The germline V gene has CDR1 LNHNV and CDR2 YYDKDF (reference sequence). This CDR3 has 15 amino acids. The DNA for the CDR3 is TGTGCCACCTCACAGGGCTCCACGGGGCGGGAGACCCAGTACTTC. Translating it yields CATSQGSTGRETQYF.

This clonotype turned up a few times. This chain uses TRBV4-2 with TRBJ1-1; TRBD1 matches at 10 bases. Germline V CDR1 and CDR2: LGHNA, YNFKEQ. Unmatched junction bases numbered 15, after V lost 8 bases and J lost 3 bases. CDR3 size: 17 residues. As DNA, the CDR3 is TGTGCCAGCTCGAGTCTGGGGACAGGGGTGCAGGACACTGAAGCTTTCTTT. Amino acid sequence: CASSSLGTGVQDTEAFF.

This clonotype was seen repeatedly, ten times or more. The chain carries TRBV20-1 and TRBJ2-5; perhaps TRBD2 as D (6 bases). This CDR3 is 14 amino acids long. The ends were cut back, 6 bases at V and 4 bases at J, with 18 bases in the middle. The germline V gene encodes CDR1 DFQATT and CDR2 SNEGSKA (reference sequence). CDR3 sequence: CSARRGWVAETQYF. CDR3 DNA sequence: TGCAGTGCGCGGAGGGGATGGGTAGCAGAGACCCAGTACTTC.